These 20 T cell receptor beta chains share one sample of origin, sequenced in a study of OX40 agonist ivuxolimab in advanced cancers. Sequencing used immunoSEQ multiplex PCR; TCRdb keeps in-frame clones, though not all of them. The data show about 60,000 clones, about 89% seen once. The source material was CD4+ or CD8+ T cells sorted from blood, sampled in a trial of the OX40 agonist ivuxolimab. Every receptor here comes from an adult with an advanced solid tumor such as melanoma, head and neck, liver or kidney cancer.

The rearrangement links TRBV5-1 to TRBJ2-1; TRBD2 aligns across 9 bases. This CDR3 region has 16 residues. Germline V gene sequence: CDR1 SGHRS, CDR2 YFSETQ. After removal of 4 bases from V and 7 bases from J, the junction contained 12 bases not matched to a gene. CDR3 loop: CASSPPISGSRNEQFF. The CDR3 DNA is TGCGCCAGCAGCCCTCCCATTAGCGGGAGTCGAAATGAGCAGTTCTTC.

The chain has TRBV5-1 and TRBJ1-2; the match to TRBD1 covers 8 bases. Germline values: CDR1 SGHRS, CDR2 YFSETQ. The CDR3 runs to 14 residues. Trimming took 2 bases from V and 6 from J; bases not matched to a gene: 6. The CDR3 reads CASSFGQGSNGYTF. For the CDR3, the DNA is TGCGCCAGCAGCTTCGGACAGGGTTCCAATGGCTACACCTTC.

V usage is TRBV19 and J usage is TRBJ2-7; possibly TRBD2 for D (6 bases). V gave up 5 bases and J gave up 3 bases, with 14 bases separating them. CDR1 LNHDA and CDR2 SQIVND come from the germline V gene (reference sequence). The CDR3 loop spans 14 amino acids. In DNA, the CDR3 is TGTGCCAGTAGTCATAATAGCGGCCTCTACGAGCAGTACTTC. Amino acid sequence: CASSHNSGLYEQYF.

V gene TRBV5-1 combines with J gene TRBJ2-5; 10 bases line up with TRBD1. Germline V lookup: CDR1 SGHRS, CDR2 YFSETQ. The junction had 7 bases not matched to a gene; V was cut back by 2 bases and J by 3 bases. The CDR3 is made up of 16 amino acids. CDR3: CASSLSPGTGEETQYF. CDR3 coding DNA: TGCGCCAGCAGCTTATCCCCCGGGACAGGGGAAGAGACCCAGTACTTC.

The chain recombines TRBV18 with TRBJ2-1, with D perhaps matching TRBD1 or TRBD2 (5 bases each). This CDR3 spans 18 amino acids. CDR1 and CDR2 from the germline V gene are KGHSH and LQKENI. V was trimmed by 0 bases and J by 1 base, leaving 16 bases between them. DNA for the CDR3: TGTGCCAGCTCACCACCGAGGGGTGCGGGCCAGTCCTACAATGAGCAGTTCTTC. This encodes CASSPPRGAGQSYNEQFF.

The V and J genes are TRBV28 and TRBJ1-4; tentatively, D is TRBD1 (6 bases). V gave up 6 bases and J gave up 5 bases, with 31 bases separating them. The CDR3 has 20 residues. Germline V gives CDR1 MDHEN, CDR2 SYDVKM. The CDR3: CASRTRTPGTREGGNEKLFF. The DNA of the CDR3 is TGTGCCAGCAGAACTAGAACCCCAGGGACCAGGGAGGGGGGGAATGAAAAACTGTTTTTT.

This rearrangement joins TRBV21-1 to TRBJ2-1; the listed D gene, TRBD2, was not tested against the DNA. TRBV21-1 is designated a pseudogene. The CDR3 totals 20 residues. The CDR3 region is CASSNIIGPGAGDTPNEQFF. The CDR3, as DNA: TGTGCCAGCAGCAATATTATTGGCCCCGGGGCGGGAGACACCCCCAATGAGCAGTTCTTC.

The J gene is TRBJ1-4, the V gene TRBV5-1; 7 bases fit TRBD1. Germline-derived CDR1 and CDR2 are SGHRS and YFSETQ. After removal of 0 bases from V and 4 bases from J, the junction contained 3 bases not matched to a gene. This CDR3 is built from 15 residues. CDR3 nucleotide sequence: TGCGCCAGCAGCTTGGAGGGGGCGGGTAATGAAAAACTGTTTTTT. Encoded protein: CASSLEGAGNEKLFF.

The chain joins TRBV2 to TRBJ1-5, with D unresolved. CDR1 is SNHLY and CDR2 is FYNNEI in the germline V gene. The CDR3 is 17 residues long. V was clipped by 3 bases and J by 0 bases, with 15 bases between them. The chain's CDR3 is CASSDVLLSYSNQPQHF. The CDR3 DNA reads TGTGCCAGCAGTGATGTACTATTATCTTATAGCAATCAGCCCCAGCATTTT.

The chain combines TRBV9 with TRBJ2-5, with TRBD1 matching over 10 bases. This CDR3 contains 16 residues. J lost 6 bases, V lost 2 bases, and 10 bases had no gene match. CDR1 and CDR2 (germline): SGDLS, YYNGEE. The chain's CDR3 is CASSVGTGDDIKTQYF. The CDR3 nucleotides read TGTGCCAGCAGCGTCGGGACAGGGGATGATATAAAGACCCAGTACTTC.

The rearrangement joins TRBV9 to TRBJ1-5; D remains unclear. The CDR3 consists of 14 residues. With 0 bases removed from V and 7 bases from J, the gap between germline ends came to 11 bases. The germline V gene encodes CDR1 SGDLS and CDR2 YYNGEE. The CDR3 region has the DNA TGTGCCAGCAGCGTAGGGTGGGGTGCACAGCCCCAGCATTTT. Residues: CASSVGWGAQPQHF.

The rearrangement uses TRBV5-1 and TRBJ2-3; 8 nucleotides agree with TRBD2. The CDR3 loop spans 18 amino acids. CDR1 and CDR2 from the germline V gene are SGHRS and YFSETQ. V was clipped by 2 bases and J by 0 bases; unmatched bases: 11. CDR3 in amino acids: CASSLSGASGYSTDTQYF. The CDR3 DNA reads TGCGCCAGCAGCTTATCGGGGGCTAGCGGGTATAGCACAGATACGCAGTATTTT.

This clone was seen a single time. The chain recombines TRBV7-9 with TRBJ2-5; no reliable D call. Between the trimmed V and J ends, which lost 0 bases and 10 bases, there was a span of 9 bases. Germline CDR1 and CDR2: SEHNR and FQNEAQ (reference sequence). The CDR3 has 12 residues. DNA of the CDR3: TGTGCCAGCAGCTTAGCTCCTGGTGACCAGTACTTC. Protein: CASSLAPGDQYF.

The CDR3 loop reads CASSSLFSGNTIYF. The CDR3 nucleotides are TGTGCCAGCAGCTCCCTGTTCAGCGGTAACACCATATATTTT. This rearrangement joins TRBV28 to TRBJ1-3; D is undetermined. CDR3 length: 14 residues. V lost 6 bases to trimming and J lost 7 bases, with 16 bases between them. Germline assignment: CDR1 MDHEN and CDR2 SYDVKM. Looking up the rest from reference TRBV28 and TRBJ1-3 gives the full variable domain: DVKVTQSSRYLVKRTGEKVFLECVQDMDHENMFWYRQDPGLGLRLIYFSYDVKMKEKGDIPEGYSVSREKKERFSLILESASTNQTSMYLCASSSLFSGNTIYFGEGSWLTVV.

The rearrangement links TRBV21-1 to TRBJ1-5. TRBV21-1 is marked as a pseudogene. This CDR3 spans 15 amino acids. CDR3 loop: CASSFEVRGNQPQHF. CDR3 DNA: TGTGCCAGCAGCTTCGAGGTTCGCGGCAATCAGCCCCAGCATTTT.

This chain uses TRBV28 with TRBJ2-3; D may correspond to TRBD1 or TRBD2 (6 bases each). Germline V CDR1 and CDR2: MDHEN, SYDVKM. There are 15 residues in the CDR3. Trimming removed 4 bases from V and 2 bases from J, with 13 bases in between. The CDR3 is CASSWRGAHTDTQYF. As DNA, the CDR3 is TGTGCCAGCAGTTGGAGGGGGGCGCACACAGATACGCAGTATTTT.

In its sample, this clone was seen a few times. This sequence joins TRBV5-6 and TRBJ1-1; D might be TRBD1 (6 bases). CDR3 length: 14 amino acids. V was trimmed by 0 bases and J by 11 bases, leaving 17 bases between them. The germline CDR1 and CDR2 sequences are SGHDT and YYEEEE. DNA of the CDR3: TGTGCCAGCAGCTTGGGTAACGGGGGCTTAGGGGCTTTCTTT. It encodes CASSLGNGGLGAFF.

The chain employs TRBV5-6 and TRBJ1-3; the D gene is possibly TRBD1 (6 bases). The germline CDR1 and CDR2 sequences are SGHDT and YYEEEE. The CDR3 contains 17 residues. V lost 4 bases and J lost 6, with 23 bases in between. The CDR3 bases are TGTGCCAGCAGCCCAGGAGGTGGCAGGGGCGCCGTAAACACCATATATTTT. It is translated as CASSPGGGRGAVNTIYF.

The chain recombines TRBV6-6 with TRBJ2-7; 11 positions match TRBD2. Germline CDR1 reads MNHNY; CDR2 reads SVGAGI (reference sequence). The CDR3 sequence is 14 residues long. Trimming removed 7 bases from V and 6 bases from J; junction bases left unmatched: 8. CDR3 sequence (DNA): TGTGCCAGCAAAGTAGCGGGAGGGAGTGGCGAGCAGTACTTC. It codes for CASKVAGGSGEQYF.

The V gene is TRBV5-1, the J gene TRBJ2-1; D remains unclear. CDR3 length equals 14 residues. Germline CDR1 and CDR2: SGHRS and YFSETQ. V was pared by 4 bases and J by 6 bases, with 14 bases between. Here the CDR3 DNA reads TGCGCCAGCAGCCCGGGTTCAGTGGGCAATGAGCAGTTCTTC. As protein: CASSPGSVGNEQFF.